This T cell receptor beta chain was recovered during a study of identical twins. The table lists this clonotype with a count of one. V lost 4 bases and J lost 3, with 16 bases in between. The CDR3 length is 15 residues. Germline V gives CDR1 KGHSH, CDR2 LQKENI. TCRdb reanalysed the 5' RACE reads using MiXCR and keeps one entry per CDR3 protein. The data hold some 760,000 distinct CDR3 sequences, with approximately 18% observed a single time. The data were also submitted as part of a second study, on T cells expressing NK-cell markers.

The clonotype was recovered from a woman aged 18-35 years in good health. The sample was PBMCs. This chain connects TRBV18 to TRBJ2-7; D possibly corresponds to TRBD1 (6 bases). The DNA of the CDR3 is TGTGCCAGCTCACTGGGGACATCGGACCGCTACGAGCAGTACTTC. This encodes CASSLGTSDRYEQYF.